These T cell receptor beta chains were read from a single sample in a study of blood T cell repertoires in COVID-19. Libraries were prepared by immunoSEQ multiplex PCR; TCRdb keeps only in-frame clonotypes and omits some of them. This sample yields about 100,000 clones, of which approximately 90% are seen a single time; 17% belongs to the top ten. The sequenced sample consisted of peripheral blood. The receptors come from a man aged 50-59 years with acute or convalescent COVID-19. Both conserved end residues are part of each CDR3. Fields, in order: D gene, clone size, V gene, J gene, CDR3 DNA, CDR3 protein. A D gene is named only where the DNA matches it firmly. Clone size is stated in some rows and not others, as once, few, many or a class when expanded.

>TRBD1|.|TRBV5-5|TRBJ2-6
TGTGCCAGCAGCGGTGGGACAGGGGGCGCTGGGGCCAACGTCCTGACTTTC
CASSGGTGGAGANVLTF
>.|.|TRBV7-9|TRBJ2-1
TGTGCCAGCACTCAGAGCCACTCGGGTTTTACGCATGAGCAGTTCTTC
CASTQSHSGFTHEQFF
>.|.|TRBV5-6|TRBJ2-5
TGTGCCAGCAGCTTCCAGGGGAGAGAGACCCAGTACTTC
CASSFQGRETQYF
>TRBD1|.|TRBV2|TRBJ1-2
TGTGCCAGCCTCGGACAGGTCTATGGCTACACCTTC
CASLGQVYGYTF
>.|.|TRBV27|TRBJ1-2
TGTGCCAGCAGTTTAAGCTCCGGAGGATTCTATGGCTACACCTTC
CASSLSSGGFYGYTF
>.|.|TRBV6-5|TRBJ1-5
TGTGCCATCGGTAACTATCAGCCCCAGCATTTT
CAIGNYQPQHF
>TRBD1|.|TRBV7-2|TRBJ2-7
TGTGCCAGCAGCGGGGACAGCGACTACGAGCAGTACTTC
CASSGDSDYEQYF
>.|.|TRBV4-2|TRBJ2-3
TGTGCCAGCAGCCAAGGGAGACCAGTGGATACGCAGTATTTT
CASSQGRPVDTQYF
>TRBD2|.|TRBV6-5|TRBJ2-5
TGTGCCAGCAGCCCGGGACTAGCGGTTTGGACCCAGTACTTC
CASSPGLAVWTQYF
>.|.|TRBV6-5|TRBJ1-1
TGTGCCAGCAGTCAAAGACAGGACTGGAGCACTGAAGCTTTCTTT
CASSQRQDWSTEAFF
>.|.|TRBV13|TRBJ2-7
TGTGCCAGCAGCTTAGGACTCTACGAGCAGTACTTC
CASSLGLYEQYF
>.|.|TRBV9|TRBJ1-1
TGTGCCAGCAGCGTAGAGGAACACAGGGAAGCTTTCTTT
CASSVEEHREAFF
>TRBD1|.|TRBV5-6|TRBJ2-6
TGTGCCAGCAGGGCCTCACCGGGACAGCTCCTTGGAGGGGCCAACGTCCTGACTTTC
CASRASPGQLLGGANVLTF
>TRBD1|.|TRBV6-5|TRBJ2-1
TGTGCCAGCAGTTACCGGGGACAGCGTATCTACAATGAGCAGTTCTTC
CASSYRGQRIYNEQFF
>.|.|TRBV12-2|TRBJ2-4
TGTGCAAGTCGTCCAGATCAGGGGTGGAACATTCAGTACTTC
CASRPDQGWNIQYF
>.|.|TRBV9|TRBJ2-7
TGTGCCAGCAGCGTAGTACCAGGGGAAACCTACGAGCAGTACTTC
CASSVVPGETYEQYF
>.|.|TRBV13|TRBJ2-1
TGTGCCAGCAGCCTCCTCGGGGGGCTTACCTACAATGAGCAGTTCTTC
CASSLLGGLTYNEQFF
>.|.|TRBV6-5|TRBJ1-5
TGTGCCAGCAGTTCCCGATACCCAGGTCAGCCCCAGCATTTT
CASSSRYPGQPQHF
>TRBD1|.|TRBV13|TRBJ1-1
TGTGCCAGCAGCAACCCGGGACAGGGATTCCCTGAAGCTTTCTTT
CASSNPGQGFPEAFF
>.|.|TRBV6-5|TRBJ1-1
TGTGCCAGCAGATATAAGGACTTCGAAGCTTTCTTT
CASRYKDFEAFF
>TRBD1|.|TRBV6-5|TRBJ2-2
TGTGCCAGCAGCTTGGGACAGGGGGCTGTCGGGGAGCTGTTTTTT
CASSLGQGAVGELFF
>TRBD1|.|TRBV7-6|TRBJ2-3
TGTGCCAGCAGCTTGGGGACAGCAATATTGGATACGCAGTATTTT
CASSLGTAILDTQYF
>.|.|TRBV6-5|TRBJ1-2
TGTGCCAGCAGGCCTCATCAGGAATTTTATGGCTACACCTTC
CASRPHQEFYGYTF
>.|once|TRBV18|TRBJ1-1
TGTGCCACGACTGGAGACTCTGAAGCTTTCTTT
CATTGDSEAFF
>.|.|TRBV5-1|TRBJ2-3
TGCGCCAGCAGCTTGGGAGGTCATGGCACAGATACGCAGTATTTT
CASSLGGHGTDTQYF
>.|.|TRBV19|TRBJ2-4
TGTGCCAGTAGATCCCCCGGGGGTGAAAACATTCAGTACTTC
CASRSPGGENIQYF
>TRBD1|.|TRBV6-5|TRBJ1-1
TGTGCCAGCAAGCTGGGACAGGGGTTCACTGAAGCTTTCTTT
CASKLGQGFTEAFF
>.|.|TRBV5-5|TRBJ2-2
TGTGCCAGCACCTCAGGGGCGAACACCGGGGAGCTGTTTTTT
CASTSGANTGELFF
>TRBD1|.|TRBV28|TRBJ1-4
TGTGCCAGCGCTGGACAGGGGGACAGAAAACTGTTTTTT
CASAGQGDRKLFF
>TRBD1|.|TRBV28|TRBJ1-1
TGTGCCACACAGGGGGACACTGAAGCTTTCTTT
CATQGDTEAFF
>.|.|TRBV7-2|TRBJ2-7
TGTGCCAGCAGCTTAGCAGGGGTTACGCACGAGCAGTACTTC
CASSLAGVTHEQYF
>TRBD1|.|TRBV6-5|TRBJ1-2
TGTGCCAGCAGTTACGGGGGACAGTATGGCTACACCTTC
CASSYGGQYGYTF
>.|few|TRBV27|TRBJ1-1
TGTGCCAGCAGTCCTGGGGGGGTGACGGGGAGGACTGAAGCTTTCTTT
CASSPGGVTGRTEAFF
>TRBD1|.|TRBV9|TRBJ2-1
TGTGCCAGCAGCGCTCCGGGACAGGGCGGGGATGAGCAGTTCTTC
CASSAPGQGGDEQFF
>.|.|TRBV10-1|TRBJ1-1
TGCGCCAGCAGGGGGCAAAGCACTGAAGCTTTCTTT
CASRGQSTEAFF
>.|.|TRBV5-6|TRBJ1-6
TGTGCCAGCAGCACTTACAGGAAGGCGAATTCACCCCTCCACTTT
CASSTYRKANSPLHF
>.|.|TRBV9|TRBJ1-2
TGTGCCAGCAGCGTAAGGGGTGGGGTTTGGGACTATGGCTACACCTTC
CASSVRGGVWDYGYTF
>TRBD1|.|TRBV4-2|TRBJ1-5
TGTGCCAGCAGCCTTTACACAGGGGGCGCGGATCAGCCCCAGCATTTT
CASSLYTGGADQPQHF
>TRBD1|.|TRBV4-3|TRBJ1-4
TGCGCCAGCAGCCCCGGACAGGGGGCTTTTGGGAAACTGTTTTTT
CASSPGQGAFGKLFF
>.|few|TRBV6-4|TRBJ1-5
TGTGCCAGCAGTGAAAGGGGTAGCAATCAGCCCCAGCATTTT
CASSERGSNQPQHF
>.|.|TRBV5-1|TRBJ1-2
TGCGCCAGCAGCTACTCAGGGCAGGGTAACTATGGCTACACCTTC
CASSYSGQGNYGYTF
>.|.|TRBV10-3|TRBJ2-3
TGTGCCGCCGCCCGGGGGGCGGCAGATACGCAGTATTTT
CAAARGAADTQYF
>.|.|TRBV2|TRBJ1-4
TGTGCCAGCAGTAGCAGGGCCACTAATGAAAAACTGTTTTTT
CASSSRATNEKLFF
>.|.|TRBV19|TRBJ1-2
TGTGCCAGTAGTTCCCCCAGGGATGCTAACTATGGCTACACCTTC
CASSSPRDANYGYTF
>TRBD1|.|TRBV24-1|TRBJ2-1
TGTGCCACCAGCCCGACCGGGACAGGGTACAATGAGCAGTTCTTC
CATSPTGTGYNEQFF
>TRBD2|.|TRBV4-2|TRBJ2-5
TGTGCCAGCAGCCAAACTAGCGGGGGAGAGACCCAGTACTTC
CASSQTSGGETQYF
>.|.|TRBV28|TRBJ1-3
TGTGCCAGCAGTTTACTGGGGGCGCCTGGAAACACCATATATTTT
CASSLLGAPGNTIYF
>TRBD2|.|TRBV6-5|TRBJ2-2
TGTGCCAGCATCAGCGGGGCACGGGTGGAGCTGTTTTTT
CASISGARVELFF
>.|.|TRBV19|TRBJ1-3
TGTGCCTCTCTAAAATCGTCAGGTGGAAACACCATATATTTT
CASLKSSGGNTIYF
>.|.|TRBV4-3|TRBJ1-1
TGCGCCAGCAGCCGGAACTCACAGGGACCTGAAGCTTTCTTT
CASSRNSQGPEAFF
>.|.|TRBV25-1|TRBJ1-5
TGTGCCAGCAGTGCCTCGGGGACAACTCTCTATAGCAATCAGCCCCAGCATTTT
CASSASGTTLYSNQPQHF
>.|.|TRBV9|TRBJ1-2
TGTGCCAGCAGCCTCAATACGGGGGGGGCCTACACCTTC
CASSLNTGGAYTF
>.|.|TRBV9|TRBJ1-1
TGTGCCAGCAGCGTAGGCAGTACCACTGAAGCTTTCTTT
CASSVGSTTEAFF
>.|once|TRBV19|TRBJ2-6
TGTGCCAGTAAACAGCCCTCTGGGGCCAACGTCCTGACTTTC
CASKQPSGANVLTF
>TRBD2|.|TRBV27|TRBJ2-2
TGTGCCAGCAGTTTATCCCCTAGCGGGAACACCGGGGAGCTGTTTTTT
CASSLSPSGNTGELFF
>.|.|TRBV6-5|TRBJ2-7
TGTGCCAGCAGTTATGGGGCGGACATCTCCTACGAGCAGTACTTC
CASSYGADISYEQYF
>.|.|TRBV5-4|TRBJ2-1
TGTGCCAGCAGCCGTTCCTACAATGAGCAGTTCTTC
CASSRSYNEQFF